This paragraph covers one T cell receptor (beta chain) sequence. Some clones are missing from TCRdb's copy, which holds only in-frame ones; the method was immunoSEQ multiplex PCR. The sample shows around 100,000 clones, approximately 84% of them seen only once. This CDR3 is 20 amino acids long. V lost 1 base, J lost 1 base, and 21 bases lay in between. Germline CDR1 is KGHDR and CDR2 is SFDVKD. These data come from a study of blood T cell repertoires in COVID-19. The specimen was peripheral blood. The chain has TRBV24-1 and TRBJ2-2; D perhaps matches TRBD1 (8 bases). The receptor's source is a young man in a cohort sampled during active COVID-19. This CDR3 reads CATSDFGGDRTGLNTGELFF. DNA for the CDR3: TGTGCCACCAGTGATTTTGGGGGGGATCGGACAGGGCTGAACACCGGGGAGCTGTTTTTT.